The 30 T cell receptor beta chains reported below all come from one sample, sequenced in a study of cytomegalovirus exposure and HLA in healthy donors. Researchers ran the PCR with 60 Vbeta and 13 Jbeta primers. The data were produced by immunoSEQ multiplex PCR, yet TCRdb's version contains in-frame clones alone and is incomplete. This sample has some 150,000 clones; approximately 86% occur once, and the top ten carry 5.5% to 8.5%. Sequencing input: PBMCs. These receptors came from a woman in her forties or fifties in good health and CMV-seropositive.

The chain recombines TRBV13 with TRBJ1-2; D gene uncertain. This CDR3 spans 13 amino acids. In germline, CDR1 is PRHDT, CDR2 FYEKMQ (reference sequence). V lost 2 bases, J lost 6 bases, and 10 bases lay in between. CDR3 nucleotide sequence: TGTGCCAGCAGCTTAACGGGGAGGAATGGCTACACCTTC. Amino acids: CASSLTGRNGYTF.

The rearrangement links TRBV28 to TRBJ1-5; D unresolved. V was pared by 3 bases and J by 6 bases, with 12 bases between. CDR1 MDHEN and CDR2 SYDVKM come from the germline V gene. The CDR3 loop spans 14 amino acids. CDR3 nucleotide sequence: TGTGCCAGCAGTTTTACAGCGGGTCGTCAGCCCCAGCATTTT. Translating it yields CASSFTAGRQPQHF.

The rearrangement uses TRBV7-9 and TRBJ1-1, with a possible D match to TRBD1 (6 bases). CDR1 is SEHNR, CDR2 FQNEAQ, per germline (reference sequence). The CDR3 loop spans 15 amino acids. The V gene lost 5 bases and the J gene lost 0 bases, with 13 bases spanning the gap. The CDR3 coding sequence is TGTGCCAGCAGCCGCGGACAGCTGATGAACACTGAAGCTTTCTTT. This encodes CASSRGQLMNTEAFF.

The CDR3 sequence: CASSLVGLGPNEQFF. CDR3 DNA: TGTGCCAGCAGCTTGGTGGGACTAGGTCCCAATGAGCAGTTCTTC. This chain joins TRBV5-4 and TRBJ2-1, with 8 bases that match TRBD2. The trim removed 0 bases at V and 6 bases at J, leaving 5 bases unmatched. This CDR3 contains 15 residues. Looked up from germline, CDR1 is SGHNT and CDR2 is YYREEE (reference sequence).

The gene calls are TRBV19 and TRBJ1-2, with 11 bases fitting TRBD1. The germline V gene encodes CDR1 LNHDA and CDR2 SQIVND (reference sequence). Germline trimming cut 2 bases from V and 6 bases from J; bases unmatched to any gene: 8. The CDR3 is 16 amino acids. The CDR3, as DNA: TGTGCCAGTAGTATATCCGGGACAGGGGGGAACGATGGCTACACCTTC. Translated: CASSISGTGGNDGYTF.

This clone came up a few times. The rearrangement uses TRBV11-2 and TRBJ2-7; D is possibly TRBD2 (6 bases). Germline values: CDR1 SGHAT, CDR2 FQNNGV. CDR3 size: 15 residues. The V end was cut by 4 bases, the J end by 1 base, with 14 bases between. CDR3: CASSSVGSGSYEQYF. The CDR3 DNA follows: TGTGCCAGCAGCTCGGTTGGGAGCGGGTCCTACGAGCAGTACTTC.

The V gene is TRBV15, the J gene TRBJ2-1, with 10 bases identical to TRBD2. Germline values: CDR1 LNHNV, CDR2 YYDKDF (reference sequence). The trim removed 3 bases at V and 9 bases at J, leaving 14 bases unmatched. The CDR3 is 17 residues long. Here the CDR3 DNA reads TGTGCCACCAGCAGGTTCCCAAGGACTAGCGGTTTGAGTGAGCAGTTCTTC. Protein: CATSRFPRTSGLSEQFF.

This sequence joins TRBV10-2 and TRBJ1-1, with D perhaps TRBD1 (5 bases). Germline CDR1 and CDR2: WSHSY and SAAADI. This CDR3 contains 14 residues. Trimming took 2 bases from V and 1 from J, leaving 8 bases between them. In DNA form, the CDR3 reads TGCGCCAGCAGTGAGGCAGGGTGGAACACTGAAGCTTTCTTT. Translated, it gives CASSEAGWNTEAFF.

The chain recombines TRBV6-6 with TRBJ1-1; 8 bases are a match to TRBD1. Germline assignment: CDR1 MNHNY and CDR2 SVGAGI (reference sequence). Trimming cost V 5 bases and J 3 bases; bases outside gene matches: 5. There are 14 residues in the CDR3. The CDR3 DNA follows: TGTGCCAGCAGTACCGGGACAGGCCACACTGAAGCTTTCTTT. It is translated as CASSTGTGHTEAFF.

This clone is judged medium-sized. Other nucleotide sequences from this sample produce the same CDR3. The rearrangement joins TRBV7-2 to TRBJ2-7, with D perhaps matching TRBD2 (6 bases). The CDR3 is 17 residues long. Germline V gene data show CDR1 as SGHTA and CDR2 as FQGNSA. V was pared by 5 bases and J by 1 base, with 21 bases between. This chain's CDR3 is CASSQTWRGKGSYEQYF. The CDR3 region has the DNA TGTGCCAGCAGCCAAACTTGGAGGGGCAAGGGGTCCTACGAGCAGTACTTC.

In this sample, this clone turned up a few times. The chain carries TRBV7-3 and TRBJ2-1, with 11 bases matching TRBD2. Germline V CDR1 and CDR2: SGHTA, FQGTGA. Trimming cost V 2 bases and J 4 bases; bases outside gene matches: 19. This CDR3 has 21 residues. As DNA, the CDR3 is TGTGCCAGCAGCTTACTTGTGGGACTAGCGGCGAGTTTGGAGTTTTACAATGAGCAGTTCTTC. Protein product: CASSLLVGLAASLEFYNEQFF.

This sequence joins TRBV6-1 and TRBJ2-5, with 9 nucleotides matching TRBD2. Germline-derived CDR1 and CDR2 are MNHNS and SASEGT. This CDR3 contains 14 residues. After removal of 10 bases from V and 5 bases from J, the junction contained 11 bases not matched to a gene. The CDR3 DNA reads as TGTGCCACTCACCCGGGACTAGCACCCGAGACCCAGTACTTC. It specifies CATHPGLAPETQYF.

This rearrangement joins TRBV13 to TRBJ1-1; 7 bases are a match to TRBD1. The V and J ends lost 5 bases and 1 base, in that order; junction bases with no gene match: 7. The CDR3 extends over 15 amino acids. Germline V CDR1 and CDR2: PRHDT, FYEKMQ (reference sequence). The CDR3 loop reads CASSGDRQGNTEAFF. CDR3 coding DNA: TGTGCCAGCAGCGGGGATCGACAGGGGAACACTGAAGCTTTCTTT.

The chain employs TRBV9 and TRBJ1-2, with no clear D. V was shortened by 1 base and J by 5 bases, with 9 bases between the two germline ends. Germline V gene sequence: CDR1 SGDLS, CDR2 YYNGEE. The CDR3 spans 13 residues. The CDR3 DNA sequence: TGTGCCAGCAGCGTACGAGGAGGGTATGGCTACACCTTC. As protein: CASSVRGGYGYTF.

V gene TRBV6-6 combines with J gene TRBJ1-1, with D hard to call. The V and J ends lost 7 bases and 2 bases respectively, with 8 bases between them. This CDR3 region has 12 residues. Germline CDR1 MNHNY, CDR2 SVGAGI (reference sequence). The CDR3 DNA reads TGTGCCAGCAATATGGGCAACACTGAAGCTTTCTTT. Translation gives CASNMGNTEAFF.

To note about this clone: The junction shows a germline mismatch at one end, possibly a read error. The rearrangement uses TRBV7-9 and TRBJ1-4, with D perhaps TRBD1 (5 bases). In germline, CDR1 is SEHNR, CDR2 FQNEAQ (reference sequence). This CDR3 has 12 amino acids. DNA of the CDR3: TGTTCCAGCACGGGGGTTGGAGAAAAACTGTTTTTT. It encodes CSSTGVGEKLFF.

The chain is built from TRBV5-1 and TRBJ2-3, with 7 bases aligning to TRBD1. Germline V gene lookup returns CDR1 SGHRS and CDR2 YFSETQ. J was trimmed by 0 bases and V by 4 bases; bases with no gene match: 5. The CDR3 is made up of 15 amino acids. The CDR3 region has the DNA TGCGCCAGCAGCCCCGACAGGGCTAGCACAGATACGCAGTATTTT. Translated, it gives CASSPDRASTDTQYF.

The chain links TRBV18 to TRBJ2-7, with TRBD2 matching 7 bases. CDR3 size: 13 residues. Germline CDR1 KGHSH, CDR2 LQKENI. V lost 3 bases, J lost 6 bases, and 5 bases stayed unmatched. This CDR3 is CASSPGGEGEQYF. The CDR3 DNA follows: TGTGCCAGCTCACCGGGAGGGGAGGGCGAGCAGTACTTC.

This chain links TRBV4-2 with TRBJ1-1; D is undetermined. The CDR3 contains 13 residues. Trimming took 0 bases from V and 6 from J, leaving 8 bases between them. Germline V gene sequence: CDR1 LGHNA, CDR2 YNFKEQ. In DNA form, the CDR3 reads TGTGCCAGCAGCCAAGAAAGGAGGGCTGAAGCTTTCTTT. Its translation: CASSQERRAEAFF.

The chain joins TRBV25-1 to TRBJ1-1; tentatively, D is TRBD1 (5 bases). Trimming took off 3 bases at V and 1 base at J, with 9 bases between the two ends. The CDR3 is made up of 14 amino acids. Germline lookup yields CDR1 MGHDK and CDR2 SYGVNS. CDR3 protein: CASSDWGPNTEAFF. The CDR3 coding sequence is TGTGCCAGCAGTGACTGGGGCCCGAACACTGAAGCTTTCTTT.

The chain uses TRBV25-1 and TRBJ1-4, with unresolved D. Looked up from germline, CDR1 is MGHDK and CDR2 is SYGVNS. The CDR3 contains 12 residues. Trimming removed 4 bases from V and 6 bases from J, with 6 bases in between. Here the CDR3 DNA reads TGTGCCAGCAGTGGAGGGTATGAAAAACTGTTTTTT. It codes for CASSGGYEKLFF.

This clone was counted between two and nine times. V usage is TRBV6-5 and J usage is TRBJ2-7, with TRBD1 matching 9 bases. V was pared by 5 bases and J by 2 bases, with 7 bases of the junction left unmatched. The CDR3 length is 15 residues. The germline CDR1 and CDR2 sequences are MNHEY and SVGAGI. The CDR3 sequence: CASSLTGGKAYEQYF. CDR3 nucleotide sequence: TGTGCCAGCAGTCTTACAGGGGGCAAGGCCTACGAGCAGTACTTC.

The CDR3 DNA reads TGTGCCAGCTCACCCTCTTTACCGGTCATAAACACCGGGGAGCTGTTTTTT. Encoded protein: CASSPSLPVINTGELFF. The chain is built from TRBV18 and TRBJ2-2; D uncertain. V shed 3 bases and J shed 2 bases, with 16 bases lying between them. This CDR3 comprises 17 residues. Germline V gives CDR1 KGHSH, CDR2 LQKENI.

This clone was detected only a few times. The V gene is TRBV10-3, the J gene TRBJ2-7; the D gene is possibly TRBD2 (5 bases). The V and J ends lost 3 bases and 0 bases respectively, with 15 bases between them. The CDR3 is made up of 16 amino acids. The germline gives CDR1 ENHRY, CDR2 SYGVKD. The CDR3 region is CAISDGLAIASYEQYF. DNA of the CDR3: TGTGCCATCAGTGACGGACTCGCTATAGCCTCCTACGAGCAGTACTTC.

The chain couples TRBV7-7 to TRBJ2-1, with a possible D match to TRBD1 (5 bases). The germline gives CDR1 SSHAT, CDR2 FNYEAQ (reference sequence). Between the trimmed V and J ends, which lost 2 bases and 6 bases, there was a span of 8 bases. This CDR3 spans 13 amino acids. For the CDR3, the DNA is TGTGCCAGCAGCTTACTTAGGGGCAATGAGCAGTTCTTC. Protein sequence: CASSLLRGNEQFF.

This chain joins TRBV27 and TRBJ2-3; TRBD2 is a possible D gene (6 bases). Between the trimmed V and J ends, which lost 2 bases and 0 bases, there was a span of 12 bases. Germline-derived CDR1 and CDR2 are MNHEY and SMNVEV (reference sequence). This CDR3 is built from 16 residues. CDR3 nucleotides: TGTGCCAGCAGTTTACAGGGACTTTCTAGCACAGATACGCAGTATTTT. Its protein product is CASSLQGLSSTDTQYF.

The chain carries TRBV13 and TRBJ2-3; D perhaps matches TRBD2 (5 bases). Looked up from germline, CDR1 is PRHDT and CDR2 is FYEKMQ (reference sequence). V shed 1 base and J shed 1 base, with 9 bases lying between them. This CDR3 has 15 amino acids. The CDR3 DNA is TGTGCCAGCAGCTTAGAACGGGGTGGCACAGATACGCAGTATTTT. Translation gives CASSLERGGTDTQYF.

The chain links TRBV11-2 to TRBJ2-2; unclear D gene. Germline loops: CDR1 SGHAT, CDR2 FQNNGV. Trimming shortened V by 5 bases and J by 1 base, and 8 bases separated the two germline ends. CDR3 length: 14 residues. CDR3 DNA: TGTGCCAGCAGCCCCACACGGAACACCGGGGAGCTGTTTTTT. It yields the protein CASSPTRNTGELFF.

The chain couples TRBV30 to TRBJ2-7; D is possibly TRBD2 (7 bases). V lost 0 bases and J lost 0, with 18 bases in between. Germline CDR1 and CDR2: GTSNPN and SVGIG (reference sequence). There are 17 residues in the CDR3. As DNA, the CDR3 is TGTGCCTGGAGTGTAGGGGGAGGGTCCAGGGGCTCCTACGAGCAGTACTTC. Amino acid sequence: CAWSVGGGSRGSYEQYF.

V usage is TRBV10-2 and J usage is TRBJ2-6; D is uncertain. Trimming shortened V by 4 bases and J by 0 bases, and 4 bases separated the two germline ends. This CDR3 region has 14 residues. CDR1 and CDR2 from the germline V gene are WSHSY and SAAADI. DNA of the CDR3: TGCGCCAGCAGTGCGCGCTCTGGGGCCAACGTCCTGACTTTC. This gives the protein CASSARSGANVLTF.